One and the same sample provided the 19 T cell receptor beta chains below, sequenced in a study of T cells after posttransplantation cyclophosphamide. Only in-frame clones appear in the TCRdb table, and some are missing; sequencing was by immunoSEQ multiplex PCR. The table records tens of thousands of clones, around 93% of them present only once. The sequenced material came from PBMCs. The receptors originated from a woman aged 30 to 39 in good health and a related stem cell transplant donor.

The rearrangement uses TRBV6-5 and TRBJ1-2, with D maybe TRBD1 (6 bases). This CDR3 is built from 15 residues. The V gene lost 6 bases and the J gene lost 5 bases, with 19 bases spanning the gap. CDR1 and CDR2 (germline): MNHEY, SVGAGI. CDR3 coding DNA: TGTGCCAGCAGAACCCCTAGGACAGCTGATTATGGCTACACCTTC. Translating gives CASRTPRTADYGYTF.

The genes are TRBV4-1 and TRBJ2-1; TRBD1 matches 7 bases. CDR3 length: 16 residues. The V gene's germline CDR1 is MGHRA and CDR2 YSYEKL. The trim removed 1 base at V and 1 base at J, leaving 4 bases unmatched. As DNA, the CDR3 is TGCGCCAGCAGCCAAGGGTCAGGGGGTTCCTACAATGAGCAGTTCTTC. It yields the protein CASSQGSGGSYNEQFF.

The chain couples TRBV2 to TRBJ1-5; 7 nucleotides align to TRBD1. With V trimmed by 5 bases and J by 3 bases, 7 bases remained unmatched. The CDR3 contains 15 residues. Germline CDR1 and CDR2: SNHLY and FYNNEI. For the CDR3, the DNA is TGTGCCAGCAGTCCCGGACAGGCCCCCAATCAGCCCCAGCATTTT. It yields the protein CASSPGQAPNQPQHF.

The chain couples TRBV11-2 to TRBJ1-2; D is perhaps TRBD1 (6 bases). V was clipped by 7 bases and J by 8 bases, with 20 bases between them. This CDR3 contains 14 residues. Germline-derived CDR1 and CDR2 are SGHAT and FQNNGV. The DNA for the CDR3 is TGTGCCAGCACCCCAGGGGCGGCCTGGCGGGGCTACACCTTC. It codes for CASTPGAAWRGYTF.

V gene TRBV27 combines with J gene TRBJ2-5; 9 bases align to TRBD1. CDR1 MNHEY and CDR2 SMNVEV come from the germline V gene (reference sequence). V lost 7 bases, J lost 6 bases, and 6 bases stayed unmatched. The CDR3 is made up of 13 amino acids. CDR3 protein: CASTEGQGQTQYF. In DNA, the CDR3 is TGTGCCAGCACGGAAGGACAGGGGCAGACCCAGTACTTC.

This chain joins TRBV4-2 and TRBJ2-3; 7 nucleotides agree with TRBD2. The trim removed 0 bases at V and 1 base at J, leaving 7 bases unmatched. This CDR3 is built from 17 residues. Germline-derived CDR1 and CDR2 are LGHNA and YNFKEQ. Here the CDR3 reads CASSQDPTAGGTDTQYF. CDR3 nucleotides: TGTGCCAGCAGCCAAGATCCAACGGCGGGGGGCACAGATACGCAGTATTTT.

This rearrangement joins TRBV7-9 to TRBJ1-2, with D perhaps TRBD1 (5 bases). The length of the CDR3 is 15 residues. Germline lookup yields CDR1 SEHNR and CDR2 FQNEAQ (reference sequence). The V end was cut by 4 bases, the J end by 6 bases, with 18 bases between. In DNA, the CDR3 is TGTGCCAGCAGCTGGGGCAGGGACGATTATGATGGCTACACCTTC. Residues: CASSWGRDDYDGYTF.

The chain combines TRBV15 with TRBJ1-3, with D hard to call. The CDR3 spans 12 residues. V gave up 1 base and J gave up 3 bases, with 1 base separating them. Germline V lookup: CDR1 LNHNV, CDR2 YYDKDF (reference sequence). The CDR3 DNA is TGTGCCACCAGCAGAGTTGGAAACACCATATATTTT. The encoded protein is CATSRVGNTIYF.

The chain uses TRBV7-9 and TRBJ2-1, with 8 bases that match TRBD1. CDR1 is SEHNR, CDR2 FQNEAQ, per germline (reference sequence). V shed 6 bases and J 7 bases; nucleotides not matched to a gene: 8. CDR3 length equals 14 residues. The CDR3 coding sequence is TGTGCCAGCAGGACGACAGGGGCGAGGAATGAGCAGTTCTTC. It yields the protein CASRTTGARNEQFF.

This clone has more than one count but fewer than ten. This chain joins TRBV5-4 and TRBJ1-5; the D is unclear. The CDR3 extends over 12 amino acids. The V gene's germline CDR1 is SGHNT and CDR2 YYREEE (reference sequence). With 4 bases removed from V and 4 bases from J, the gap between germline ends came to 6 bases. CDR3 region: CASSLPNQPQHF. CDR3 nucleotides: TGTGCCAGCAGCCTGCCGAATCAGCCCCAGCATTTT.

The V and J genes are TRBV6-1 and TRBJ1-2; D unresolved. Trimming took 10 bases from V and 3 from J, leaving 6 bases between them. CDR1 is MNHNS and CDR2 is SASEGT in the germline V gene. This CDR3 spans 10 amino acids. The CDR3 loop reads CATVYYGYTF. The CDR3 DNA is TGTGCCACCGTTTACTATGGCTACACCTTC.

The chain recombines TRBV7-3 with TRBJ1-2; no clear D gene. V lost 0 bases and J 0 bases, leaving 5 bases between the germline ends. There are 14 residues in the CDR3. Germline CDR1 SGHTA, CDR2 FQGTGA. The CDR3 DNA is TGTGCCAGCAGCTTAACGGGGACTAACTATGGCTACACCTTC. Translating gives CASSLTGTNYGYTF.

The chain carries TRBV29-1 and TRBJ2-5; no clear D gene. CDR1 SQVTM and CDR2 ANQGSEA come from the germline V gene. The CDR3 is made up of 13 amino acids. Trimming removed 4 bases from V and 0 bases from J, with 9 bases in between. The CDR3 DNA reads TGCAGCGTTGTCTCTCGGTACCAAGAGACCCAGTACTTC. This gives the protein CSVVSRYQETQYF.

This clone showed up just once. CDR3 DNA: TGCGCCAGCAGCCCCGGGTCGCCAGAGACCCAGTACTTC. Its translation: CASSPGSPETQYF. This chain links TRBV5-1 with TRBJ2-5; D call uncertain. CDR1 and CDR2 (germline): SGHRS, YFSETQ. Trimming took 4 bases from V and 4 from J, leaving 11 bases between them. This CDR3 is built from 13 residues.

The chain links TRBV7-2 to TRBJ2-7; D not certain. The CDR3 loop spans 12 amino acids. The V gene's germline CDR1 is SGHTA and CDR2 FQGNSA. With 2 bases removed from V and 6 bases from J, the gap between germline ends came to 8 bases. As DNA, the CDR3 is TGTGCCAGCAGCTTAAGTTTGGCCGAGCAGTACTTC. It codes for CASSLSLAEQYF.

V gene TRBV5-6 combines with J gene TRBJ2-3; D not resolved. The V gene lost 4 bases and the J gene lost 2 bases, with 23 bases spanning the gap. CDR1 is SGHDT and CDR2 is YYEEEE in the germline V gene. This CDR3 has 18 amino acids. In DNA, the CDR3 is TGTGCCAGCAGCCCCAATATTGCGGCAGGCTACCTCACAGATACGCAGTATTTT. The encoded protein is CASSPNIAAGYLTDTQYF. The full variable domain, in which reference TRBV5-6 and TRBJ2-3 provide the parts outside the CDR3, is DAGVTQSPTHLIKTRGQQVTLRCSPKSGHDTVSWYQQALGQGPQFIFQYYEEEERQRGNFPDRFSGHQFPNYSSELNVNALLLGDSALYLCASSPNIAAGYLTDTQYFGPGTRLTVL.

The chain carries TRBV30 and TRBJ1-2; tentatively, D is TRBD1 (5 bases). V lost 1 base and J 5 bases, leaving 26 bases between the germline ends. This CDR3 spans 18 amino acids. The germline V gene has CDR1 GTSNPN and CDR2 SVGIG (reference sequence). The CDR3 loop reads CAWSDGVGGGIMWYGYTF. CDR3 sequence (DNA): TGTGCCTGGAGTGACGGGGTCGGGGGTGGTATTATGTGGTATGGCTACACCTTC.

V gene TRBV7-9 combines with J gene TRBJ1-5; TRBD1 matches at 8 bases. This CDR3 contains 16 residues. Trimming removed 3 bases from V and 4 bases from J; junction bases left unmatched: 8. Per germline, CDR1 SEHNR and CDR2 FQNEAQ (reference sequence). The CDR3 nucleotides are TGTGCCAGCAGCTTCACCCAAGGACAGGGAAATCAGCCCCAGCATTTT. It specifies CASSFTQGQGNQPQHF. Drawing the rest from reference TRBV7-9 and TRBJ1-5, the complete variable domain is DTGVSQNPRHKITKRGQNVTFRCDPISEHNRLYWYRQTLGQGPEFLTYFQNEAQLEKSRLLSDRFSAERPKGSFSTLEIQRTEQGDSAMYLCASSFTQGQGNQPQHFGDGTRLSIL.

The chain carries TRBV5-4 and TRBJ2-5, with D uncertain. Germline values: CDR1 SGHNT, CDR2 YYREEE (reference sequence). This CDR3 spans 14 amino acids. The V end lost 0 bases, the J end lost 1 base, and 7 bases lay between the germline ends. CDR3 in DNA: TGTGCCAGCAGCTTGGCCGCTTCCCAAGAGACCCAGTACTTC. It is translated as CASSLAASQETQYF.